This record concerns one T cell receptor beta chain sequence. The repertoire was sequenced with immunoSEQ multiplex PCR; TCRdb's copy has only in-frame clones and lacks some. This table holds some 120,000 clones, about 70% found once. Germline CDR1 is SEHNR and CDR2 is FQNEAQ (reference sequence). The CDR3 consists of 12 residues. V lost 4 bases to trimming and J lost 6 bases; unmatched junction nucleotides: 2. The sample belongs to a study of blood T cell repertoires in COVID-19. As for the study in general: The United States, Italy and Spain provided the acute and convalescent COVID-19 samples. Nucleic acid was either cDNA or gDNA, and it came from T cells, B-cell-depleted T cells, or PBMCs.

The chain recombines TRBV7-9 with TRBJ2-5; 7 bases are shared with TRBD1. This receptor was taken from a man at least 80 years old with COVID-19, enrolled during active disease. Sequencing was carried out using peripheral blood. CDR3 sequence (DNA): TGTGCCAGCAGCTCGGGACAGAAGACCCAGTACTTC. As protein: CASSSGQKTQYF.